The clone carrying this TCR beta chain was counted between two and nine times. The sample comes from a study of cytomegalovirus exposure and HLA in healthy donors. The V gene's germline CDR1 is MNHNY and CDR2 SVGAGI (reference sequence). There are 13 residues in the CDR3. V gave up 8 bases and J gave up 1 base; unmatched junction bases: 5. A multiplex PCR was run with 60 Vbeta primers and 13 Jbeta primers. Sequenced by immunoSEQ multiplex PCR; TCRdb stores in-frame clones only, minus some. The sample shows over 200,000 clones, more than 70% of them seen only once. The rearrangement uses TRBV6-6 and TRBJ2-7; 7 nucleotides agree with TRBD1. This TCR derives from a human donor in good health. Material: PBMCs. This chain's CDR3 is CASLRQGSYEQYF. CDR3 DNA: TGTGCCAGCTTACGACAGGGATCCTACGAGCAGTACTTC.